This T cell receptor (beta chain) is from a study of T cells in Graves' hyperthyroidism and ophthalmopathy (dated by TCRdb to the late 2010s). A note on the overall study: Peripheral blood samples were taken at the time of initial diagnosis, prior to any treatment. To identify TCR V-J signatures that set the groups apart, the researchers used a discovery cohort of 100 patients, made up of 40 to 45 with Graves' ophthalmopathy and 55 to 65 with stable Graves' hyperthyroidism. Whether ophthalmopathy could be predicted prospectively was tested in an independent validation cohort made up of under 20 hyperthyroidism patients plus 17 patients who later progressed to ophthalmopathy. For training and testing, the roughly 100 patients in the discovery cohort were randomly divided in a 7:3 ratio. The study also compared thyroid tissue and blood T-cell repertoires from several Graves' hyperthyroidism patients. Following sampling, methimazole starting at 30 mg daily was given to hyperthyroidism patients, and high-dose intravenous methylprednisolone was given to ophthalmopathy patients. The paper reports TCR Vbeta CDR3 sequencing of 140 or so peripheral blood samples: 43 ophthalmopathy, fewer than 85 hyperthyroidism and about 17 progressor patients.

Amplification of TCR beta CDR3 regions was carried out from RNA transcripts. The first round of RT-PCR for the TCR CDR3 was performed with the HTBI primer set and the Qiagen OneStep RT-PCR kit. The libraries were constructed in a second round of multiplex PCR and then size-selected and purified. Libraries were sequenced paired-end with 100 bp reads on an Illumina HiSeq2000. As for the authors' bioinformatics: Raw data were processed with SOAPnuke, discarding reads with adapters, uncalled bases, mean Phred below 15, or no exact constant-primer or identifier match. High-quality paired reads were merged with COPE v1.2.5, and unique nucleotide sequences were defined as clonotypes. MiTCR v1.1 was used to align clonotypes to the IMGT TRBV, TRBD and TRBJ reference segments. The analysis was restricted to V-J combinations with a frequency above 0.0001, which together covered around 99% of the repertoires. The TCS score was defined as the ratio of F50 (clonal expansion) to E x V (chaos), calculated using BLOSUM62-based TCRdist between CDR3 peptides within each V-J. Welch's t-statistics and random forest reduced 500 to 650 V-J features to about 13, which were used in a naive Bayes classifier (R e1071). Clones were called with MiXCR by TCRdb after fastp trimmed the public reads at Q25, and only in-frame beta chains were retained. For every CDR3 protein sequence, its rows merge into one entry that carries the most common genes and DNA. These V and J calls are TCRdb output, not the study's own analysis. The sample table shows over 300,000 distinct CDR3 sequences, and approximately 15% are seen once. The leading ten clones occupy approximately 11% of the sample.

The table lists this clonotype with many counts. What this receptor recognizes is not known. No much larger clonotype is one base removed from it; base qualities were not supplied. Summary of the overall study and its limitations: No statistical method was used to set the sample size in advance, and investigators knew the group allocation. In validation, the model predicted progression to ophthalmopathy a median of about 6.5 months before onset, with roughly 70% sensitivity and almost 75% specificity. Blood samples also contained most of the expanded thyroid clonotypes (frequency above 0.001), which suggests that blood repertoires may reflect thyroid immune responses. Ophthalmopathy was separated from stable hyperthyroidism by a 13 V-J signature model, with 85% to 90% sensitivity and about 81% specificity obtained in cross-validation and 80%/75% obtained in testing.

Stable Graves' hyperthyroidism was defined as no progression to ophthalmopathy during 18 months of follow-up. The hyperthyroidism patients were between 18 and 65 years old and newly diagnosed, with a disease duration of less than 2 months. Exclusion was applied to patients with uncontrolled infections, other autoimmune diseases, pregnancy or lactation. Diagnoses were established on the basis of clinical symptoms, serum thyroxine and TRAb, thyroid ultrasound, and orbital computed tomography. PBMCs were separated from 10 ml of fresh peripheral blood using Ficoll-Paque density gradient centrifugation. Total RNA was extracted with Trizol reagent, and quality was checked on an Agilent 2100 Bioanalyzer. The CDR3, from cysteine to phenylalanine, totals 13 residues. The DNA shown is the 39-base CDR3, in frame from base 1. In the germline V gene (reference sequence), CDR1 corresponds to GTSNPN and CDR2 to SVGIG. The trim is 0 bases for V and 1 base for J, with a gap of 6 bases between the germline ends.

The receptor comes from a woman between 55 and 75 years old with Graves' hyperthyroidism. The chain is assembled from TRBV30 and TRBJ1-1, with no confident D gene call. Sequenced material: blood. CDR3 protein: CAWSVTTNTEAFF. The DNA sequence is as follows: TGTGCCTGGAGTGTAACGACGAACACTGAAGCTTTCTTT.